This T cell receptor (beta chain) was retrieved from a study of blood T cell repertoires in COVID-19 (dated by TCRdb to 2019 to 2021). Looking at the study overall: Samples from collaborators originated in the United States, Italy and Spain and spanned both the acute and convalescent phases of COVID-19. The prospective study material was composed of cDNA or gDNA derived from T cells, B-cell-depleted T cells, or PBMCs. Subjects who had been exposed to COVID-19, were actively infected with it, or had recovered from it provided the deeply sampled blood TCRbeta repertoires that made up the dataset. The repertoires were released in a freely available public database meant as a resource for research on the immune response to SARS-CoV-2. Samples came from the ongoing ImmuneRACE study (first 160 participants) plus 1,254 subjects from 6 global collaborators. The sample metadata nearly always contained a de-identified subject ID, COVID-19 status, age in years and sex. Where available, HLA class I and class II types were obtained from metadata supplied by the sample provider rather than from assay-based typing. General findings and caveats noted by the study authors: The amount of clinical and demographic metadata varied by source and participant and was provided uncurated.

Participants in the prospective study were aged roughly 18 to 100 years, lived in under 30 United States geographic areas, and enrolled through a virtual design. In the prospective study, participants were assigned to cohorts based on the clinical history participants reported in a screening survey and a study questionnaire. Recovered participants in ImmuneRACE Cohort 3 were defined as having two consecutive negative NP/OP PCR tests, clearance from a healthcare professional, or resolution of symptoms. In the prospective study, whole blood, serum and a nasopharyngeal or oropharyngeal swab were collected from each participant by mobile phlebotomists. Prospective study participants could optionally give additional blood draws and questionnaires over an approximately 2-month period. Blood samples from the prospective study were shipped frozen or at room temperature prior to DNA extraction. The immunoSEQ Assay, a bias-controlled multiplex PCR, was used to amplify TCRbeta CDR3 regions from genomic DNA. Processing in the source paper ran as follows. Within the assay, amplification of reference gene primers was used to estimate how many nucleated cells each sample contained. To quantify the absolute abundance of each unique TCRbeta CDR3 rearrangement, sequence reads were collapsed and filtered. For each sample, productive Simpson clonality was calculated as the square root of Simpson's diversity index across productive rearrangements. The table comes from immuneACCESS by way of TCRdb, which keeps in-frame sequences with V and J called. Part of the clones is missing from these tables; in studies checked, under half for an unresolved V gene and the rest for unknown reasons. V and J calls and clone size are those listed in that table; D and trimming were worked out from the DNA. This sample is represented by roughly 400,000 clones; about 90% of them were singletons. The leading ten clones occupy about 1.8% of the sample.

In regard to this clone: The antigen this receptor binds is unknown. Base qualities are not at hand, and no much larger clone is one base apart.

The germline V and J ends show losses of 4 bases and 2 bases respectively, and no gene match explains 4 bases of the junction. From cysteine to phenylalanine, the CDR3 is 14 amino acids long. Only the CDR3 region is kept as DNA, spanning 42 bases read in frame from base 1. CDR1 and CDR2 are read off the germline V gene (reference sequence) as LGHDT and YNNKEL. Source material: PBMCs or T cells enriched from blood (not recorded which). This receptor was taken from a woman in her 30s who had recovered from COVID-19. The V and J segments used are TRBV3-1 (or the pseudogene TRBV3-2) and TRBJ2-7; 8 central nucleotides agree with TRBD2. The CDR3: CASSPGGGAYEQYF. The base sequence is TGTGCCAGCAGCCCCGGGGGGGGCGCCTACGAGCAGTACTTC.